This TCR beta chain was identified in a study of T cell responses to AZD1222 COVID-19 vaccine. The CDR3 is 13 amino acids. Germline loops: CDR1 GTSNPN, CDR2 SVGIG (reference sequence). Produced via immunoSEQ multiplex PCR; TCRdb's table is partial and in-frame only. The data show approximately 100,000 clones, with around 85% seen just once and roughly 4.3% held by the top ten. V gene TRBV30 combines with J gene TRBJ2-6, with D possibly matching TRBD1 (7 bases). The receptor was derived from an adult who received the AZD1222 COVID-19 vaccine. The starting material was peripheral blood, obtained 28 days after the second AZD1222 dose. The CDR3 is CSSGGPGANVLTF. CDR3 nucleotides: TGTTCATCAGGGGGGCCCGGGGCCAACGTCCTGACTTTC.